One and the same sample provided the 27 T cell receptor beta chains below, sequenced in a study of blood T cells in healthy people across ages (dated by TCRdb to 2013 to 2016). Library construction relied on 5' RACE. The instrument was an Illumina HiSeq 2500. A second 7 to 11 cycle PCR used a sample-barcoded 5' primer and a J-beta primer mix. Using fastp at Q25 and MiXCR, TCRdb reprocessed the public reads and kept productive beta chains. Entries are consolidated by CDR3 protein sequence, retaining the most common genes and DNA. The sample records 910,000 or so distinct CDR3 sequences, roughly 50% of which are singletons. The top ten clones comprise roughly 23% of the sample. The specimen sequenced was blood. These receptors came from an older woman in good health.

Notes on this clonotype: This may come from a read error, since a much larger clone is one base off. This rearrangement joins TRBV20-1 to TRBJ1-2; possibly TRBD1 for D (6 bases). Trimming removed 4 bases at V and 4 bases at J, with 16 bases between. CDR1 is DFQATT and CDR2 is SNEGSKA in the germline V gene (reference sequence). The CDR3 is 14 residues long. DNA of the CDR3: TGCAGTGCTATCGCACCGGGGGCAGGCTATGGCTACACCTTC. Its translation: CSAIAPGAGYGYTF.

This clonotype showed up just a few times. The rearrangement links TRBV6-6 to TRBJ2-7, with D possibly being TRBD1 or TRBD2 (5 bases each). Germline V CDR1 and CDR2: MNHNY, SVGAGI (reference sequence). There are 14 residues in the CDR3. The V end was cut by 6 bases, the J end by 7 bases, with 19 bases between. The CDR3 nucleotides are TGTGCCAGCAGCCCGGACGGATTTTGGGGGGAGCAGTACTTC. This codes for CASSPDGFWGEQYF.

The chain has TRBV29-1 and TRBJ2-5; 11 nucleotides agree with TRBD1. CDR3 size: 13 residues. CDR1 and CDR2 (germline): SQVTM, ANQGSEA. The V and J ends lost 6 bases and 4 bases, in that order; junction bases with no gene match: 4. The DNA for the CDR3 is TGCAGCGTGACCGGGACAGGGGGAGAGACCCAGTACTTC. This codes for CSVTGTGGETQYF.

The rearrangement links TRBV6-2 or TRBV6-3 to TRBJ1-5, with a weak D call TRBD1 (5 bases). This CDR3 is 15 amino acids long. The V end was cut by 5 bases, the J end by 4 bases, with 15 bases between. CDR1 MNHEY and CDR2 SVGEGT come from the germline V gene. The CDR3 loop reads CASSDLGRGNQPQHF. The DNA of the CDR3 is TGTGCCAGCAGTGACTTGGGGCGCGGGAATCAGCCCCAGCATTTT.

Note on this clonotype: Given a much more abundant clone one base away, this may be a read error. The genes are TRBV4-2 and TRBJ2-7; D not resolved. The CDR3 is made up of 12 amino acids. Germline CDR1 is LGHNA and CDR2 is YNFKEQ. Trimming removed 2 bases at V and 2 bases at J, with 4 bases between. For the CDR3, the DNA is TGTGCCAGCAGCCAACCCGCCTACGAGCAGTACTTC. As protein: CASSQPAYEQYF.

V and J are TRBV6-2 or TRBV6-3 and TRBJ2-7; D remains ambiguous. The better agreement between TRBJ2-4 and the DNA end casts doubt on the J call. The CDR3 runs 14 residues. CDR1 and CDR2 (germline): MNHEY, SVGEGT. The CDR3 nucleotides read TGTGCCAGCAGTTATTATCCCCCCCGGGACATTCAGTACTTC. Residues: CASSYYPPRDIQYF.

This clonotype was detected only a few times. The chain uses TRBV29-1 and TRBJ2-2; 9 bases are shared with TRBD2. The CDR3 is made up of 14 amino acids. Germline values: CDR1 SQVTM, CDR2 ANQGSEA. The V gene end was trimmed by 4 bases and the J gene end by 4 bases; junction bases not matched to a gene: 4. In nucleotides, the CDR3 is TGCAGCGTTGGGCGGACTAGCGCCACCGGGGAGCTGTTTTTT. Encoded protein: CSVGRTSATGELFF.

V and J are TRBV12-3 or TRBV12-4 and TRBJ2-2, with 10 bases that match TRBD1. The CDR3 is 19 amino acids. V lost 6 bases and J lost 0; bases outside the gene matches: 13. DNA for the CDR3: TGTGCCAGCAGATTACCCGACAGGGGGCTAACCCCGAACACCGGGGAGCTGTTTTTT. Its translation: CASRLPDRGLTPNTGELFF.

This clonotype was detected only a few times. DNA for the CDR3: TGCAGTGCTAGTCTGGCGGGAGTGGCGAATGAGCAGTTCTTC. Translated: CSASLAGVANEQFF. The genes are TRBV20-1 and TRBJ2-1; 7 bases map to TRBD2. CDR3 length: 14 residues. The trim removed 3 bases at V and 7 bases at J, leaving 9 bases unmatched. CDR1 DFQATT and CDR2 SNEGSKA come from the germline V gene (reference sequence).

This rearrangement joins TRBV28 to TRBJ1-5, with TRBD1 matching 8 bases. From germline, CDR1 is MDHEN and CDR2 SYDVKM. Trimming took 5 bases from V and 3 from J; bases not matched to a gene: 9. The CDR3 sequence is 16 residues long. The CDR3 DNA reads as TGTGCCAGCAGTCCCGGACAGGGCCTTTACAATCAGCCCCAGCATTTT. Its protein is CASSPGQGLYNQPQHF. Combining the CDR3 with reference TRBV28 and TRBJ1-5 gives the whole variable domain DVKVTQSSRYLVKRTGEKVFLECVQDMDHENMFWYRQDPGLGLRLIYFSYDVKMKEKGDIPEGYSVSREKKERFSLILESASTNQTSMYLCASSPGQGLYNQPQHFGDGTRLSIL.

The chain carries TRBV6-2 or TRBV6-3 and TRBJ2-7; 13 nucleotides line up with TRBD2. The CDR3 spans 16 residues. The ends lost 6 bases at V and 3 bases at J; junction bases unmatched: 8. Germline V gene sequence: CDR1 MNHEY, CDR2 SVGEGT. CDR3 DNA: TGTGCCAGCAGGGTTGCCGGGACTAGCGGGAACTACGAGCAGTACTTC. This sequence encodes CASRVAGTSGNYEQYF.

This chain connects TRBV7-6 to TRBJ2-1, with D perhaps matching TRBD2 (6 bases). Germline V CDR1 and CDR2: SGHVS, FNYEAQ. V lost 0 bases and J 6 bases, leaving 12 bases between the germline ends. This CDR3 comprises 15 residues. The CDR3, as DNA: TGTGCCAGCAGCTTAGCGCCGGGCGGGACCAATGAGCAGTTCTTC. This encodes CASSLAPGGTNEQFF.

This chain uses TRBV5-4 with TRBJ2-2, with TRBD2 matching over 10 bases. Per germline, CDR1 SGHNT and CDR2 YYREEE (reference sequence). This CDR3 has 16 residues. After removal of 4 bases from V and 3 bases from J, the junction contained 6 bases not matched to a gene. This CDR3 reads CASSLGLAEYTGELFF. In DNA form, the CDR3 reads TGTGCCAGCAGCCTAGGACTAGCGGAGTACACCGGGGAGCTGTTTTTT.

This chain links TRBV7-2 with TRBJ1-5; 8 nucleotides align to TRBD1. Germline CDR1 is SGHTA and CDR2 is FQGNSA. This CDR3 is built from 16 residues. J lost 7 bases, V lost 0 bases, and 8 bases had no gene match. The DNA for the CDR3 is TGTGCCAGCAGCTTAGCGAATGCCCGGGACAGGCAGCCCCAGCATTTT. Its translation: CASSLANARDRQPQHF. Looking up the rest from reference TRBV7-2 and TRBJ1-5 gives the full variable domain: GAGVSQSPSNKVTEKGKDVELRCDPISGHTALYWYRQSLGQGLEFLIYFQGNSAPDKSGLPSDRFSAERTGGSVSTLTIQRTQQEDSAVYLCASSLANARDRQPQHFGDGTRLSIL.

CDR3 sequence reads: CASGLTRYEQYF. DNA for the CDR3: TGTGCCAGCGGACTGACTCGGTACGAGCAGTACTTC. J is TRBJ2-1 and V is TRBV28; D perhaps matches TRBD2 (5 bases). TRBJ2-7 explains the end of the DNA better; the J call may be wrong. CDR1 and CDR2 (germline): MDHEN, SYDVKM. The CDR3 sequence is 12 residues long.

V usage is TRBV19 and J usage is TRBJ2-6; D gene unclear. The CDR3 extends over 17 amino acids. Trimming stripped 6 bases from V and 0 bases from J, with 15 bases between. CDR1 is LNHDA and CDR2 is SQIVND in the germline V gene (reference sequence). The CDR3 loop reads CASSTRRYSSGANVLTF. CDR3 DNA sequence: TGTGCCAGTAGCACCAGGAGATACAGCTCTGGGGCCAACGTCCTGACTTTC.

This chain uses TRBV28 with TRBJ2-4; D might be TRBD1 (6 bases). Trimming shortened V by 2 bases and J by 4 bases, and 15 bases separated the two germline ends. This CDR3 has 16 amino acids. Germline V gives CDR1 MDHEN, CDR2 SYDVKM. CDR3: CASSLTSQGIKNIQYF. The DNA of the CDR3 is TGTGCCAGCAGTTTAACCAGCCAGGGGATAAAAAACATTCAGTACTTC.

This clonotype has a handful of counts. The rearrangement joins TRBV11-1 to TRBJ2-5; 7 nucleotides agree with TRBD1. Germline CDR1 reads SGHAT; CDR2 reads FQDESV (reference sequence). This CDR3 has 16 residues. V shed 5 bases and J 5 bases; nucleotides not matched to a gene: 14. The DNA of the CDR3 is TGTGCCAGCAGCCACAGGGGCTCAGGGACAGAGGAGACCCAGTACTTC. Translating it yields CASSHRGSGTEETQYF.

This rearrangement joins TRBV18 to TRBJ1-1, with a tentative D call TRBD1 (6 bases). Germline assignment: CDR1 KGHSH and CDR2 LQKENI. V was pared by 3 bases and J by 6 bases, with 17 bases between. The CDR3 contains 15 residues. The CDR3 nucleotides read TGTGCCAGCTCACCCCCAGGAGGGGGTGCGGCTGAAGCTTTCTTT. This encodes CASSPPGGGAAEAFF.

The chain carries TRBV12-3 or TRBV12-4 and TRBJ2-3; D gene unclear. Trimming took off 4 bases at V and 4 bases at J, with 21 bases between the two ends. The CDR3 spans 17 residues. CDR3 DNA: TGTGCCAGCAGTTCACCCGGGTGGCCTATTTCAGCAGATACGCAGTATTTT. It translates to CASSSPGWPISADTQYF.

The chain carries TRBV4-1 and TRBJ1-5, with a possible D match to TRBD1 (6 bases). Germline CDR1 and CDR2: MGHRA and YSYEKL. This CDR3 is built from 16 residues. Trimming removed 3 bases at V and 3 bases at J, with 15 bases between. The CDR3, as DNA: TGCGCCAGCAGCCATCTGGGGGCAGGGAACAATCAGCCCCAGCATTTT. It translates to CASSHLGAGNNQPQHF.

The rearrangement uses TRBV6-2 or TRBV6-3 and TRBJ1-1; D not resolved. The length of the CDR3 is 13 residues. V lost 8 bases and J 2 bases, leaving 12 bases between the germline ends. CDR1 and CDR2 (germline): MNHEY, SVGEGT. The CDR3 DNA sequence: TGTGCCAGCCGCCCGGGAACTAACACTGAAGCTTTCTTT. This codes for CASRPGTNTEAFF.

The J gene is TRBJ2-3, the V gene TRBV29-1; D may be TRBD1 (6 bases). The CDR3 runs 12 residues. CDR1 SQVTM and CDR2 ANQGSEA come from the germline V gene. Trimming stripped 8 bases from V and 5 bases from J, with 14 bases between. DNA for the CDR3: TGCAGCCCAAGGGGGTATGGAGATACGCAGTATTTT. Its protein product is CSPRGYGDTQYF.

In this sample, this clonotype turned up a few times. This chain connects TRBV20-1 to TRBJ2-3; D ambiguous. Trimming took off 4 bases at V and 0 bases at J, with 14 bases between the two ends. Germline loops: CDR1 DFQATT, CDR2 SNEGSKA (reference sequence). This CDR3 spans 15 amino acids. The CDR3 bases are TGCAGTGCTAATATCTATAGGCCAAGCACAGATACGCAGTATTTT. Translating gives CSANIYRPSTDTQYF.

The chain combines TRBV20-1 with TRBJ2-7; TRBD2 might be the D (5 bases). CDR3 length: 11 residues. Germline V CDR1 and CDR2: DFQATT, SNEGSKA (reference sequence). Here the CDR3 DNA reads TGCAGCGCCCGGGGTGTCGGCGAGCAGTACTTC. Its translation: CSARGVGEQYF.

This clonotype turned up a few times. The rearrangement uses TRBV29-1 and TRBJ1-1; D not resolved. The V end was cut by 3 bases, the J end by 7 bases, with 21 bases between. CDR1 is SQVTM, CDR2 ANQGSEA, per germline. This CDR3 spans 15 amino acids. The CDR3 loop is CSVDVPVGWVDEAFF. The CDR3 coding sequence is TGCAGCGTTGATGTCCCGGTCGGCTGGGTGGATGAAGCTTTCTTT.

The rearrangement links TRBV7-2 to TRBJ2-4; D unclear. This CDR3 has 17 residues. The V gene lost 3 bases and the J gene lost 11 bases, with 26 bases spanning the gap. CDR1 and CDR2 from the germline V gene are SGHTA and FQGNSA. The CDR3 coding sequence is TGTGCCAGCAGCTTGATCAATAAGGGTAGAGACTCGAACTTTCAGTACTTC. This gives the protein CASSLINKGRDSNFQYF.